These 3 T cell receptor beta chains came from one sample sequenced in a study of T-cell reconstitution after alpha-beta-depleted transplantation in children. The authors prepared the TCRbeta library with unique molecular identifiers. MiXCR was run by TCRdb on the PCR reads, yielding one entry per CDR3 protein. The sample yields some 200,000 distinct CDR3 sequences, more than 14% seen once. The sequencing here drew on PBMCs from the stem cell graft donor, taken from the stem cell graft. These receptors all come from a human donor who donated a stem cell graft to a child with acute lymphoblastic leukemia.

This clonotype was seen repeatedly, ten times or more. The CDR3 nucleotides read TGCAGTGCTAGATCCGGGACAGTTTCCTTGAACACTGAAGCTTTCTTT. Translation gives CSARSGTVSLNTEAFF. The V call is TRBV20-1, the J call TRBJ1-1; 7 bases align to TRBD1. Per germline, CDR1 DFQATT and CDR2 SNEGSKA (reference sequence). This CDR3 contains 16 residues. V lost 2 bases, J lost 0 bases, and 9 bases stayed unmatched.

The chain carries TRBV20-1 and TRBJ1-1; tentatively, D is TRBD1 (6 bases). There are 14 residues in the CDR3. V lost 0 bases and J lost 5, with 13 bases in between. The germline CDR1 and CDR2 sequences are DFQATT and SNEGSKA (reference sequence). This CDR3 reads CSARDQGRWTEAFF. In DNA form, the CDR3 reads TGCAGTGCTAGAGATCAGGGGCGATGGACTGAAGCTTTCTTT.

This clonotype has ten or more counts. The rearrangement uses TRBV5-1 and TRBJ2-2, with no clear D. Germline V CDR1 and CDR2: SGHRS, YFSETQ. Trimming took 5 bases from V and 0 from J, leaving 11 bases between them. The CDR3 is made up of 15 amino acids. In DNA form, the CDR3 reads TGCGCCAGCAGACCCCCGCTGGCGAACACCGGGGAGCTGTTTTTT. Translated, it gives CASRPPLANTGELFF.